This TCR beta chain was retrieved from a study of T cell responses to AZD1222 COVID-19 vaccine. Notes on the study in general: The study reported that nearly half of spike-specific TCRs target unmutated variant regions. It was only a handful of AZD1222 recipients who were seropositive at baseline. There were vaccine-associated CD4 TCRs across spike, dominant at 160-218 and 743-854. The study sampled repertoires only after the peak T cell response.

Points on this clone: Its antigen is as yet unknown.

The protocol was immunoSEQ multiplex PCR, while the TCRdb copy is restricted to in-frame clones and leaves out a portion. This sample has some 150,000 clones, with more than 85% found just once. Trimming pared 4 bases from V and 8 bases from J, leaving 19 bases between. CDR1 and CDR2 from the germline V gene are SGHDT and YYEEEE. This CDR3 has 15 residues. V and J are TRBV5-6 and TRBJ2-4, with D maybe TRBD1 (6 bases). The TCR comes from an adult who received the AZD1222 COVID-19 vaccine. The source was peripheral blood, collected 28 days after the second AZD1222 dose. CDR3 DNA: TGTGCCAGCAGCAAAAGGGGGTTGCTGGGGGACATTCAGTACTTC. Its protein is CASSKRGLLGDIQYF. Combining the CDR3 with reference TRBV5-6 and TRBJ2-4 gives the whole variable domain DAGVTQSPTHLIKTRGQQVTLRCSPKSGHDTVSWYQQALGQGPQFIFQYYEEEERQRGNFPDRFSGHQFPNYSSELNVNALLLGDSALYLCASSKRGLLGDIQYFGAGTRLSVL.